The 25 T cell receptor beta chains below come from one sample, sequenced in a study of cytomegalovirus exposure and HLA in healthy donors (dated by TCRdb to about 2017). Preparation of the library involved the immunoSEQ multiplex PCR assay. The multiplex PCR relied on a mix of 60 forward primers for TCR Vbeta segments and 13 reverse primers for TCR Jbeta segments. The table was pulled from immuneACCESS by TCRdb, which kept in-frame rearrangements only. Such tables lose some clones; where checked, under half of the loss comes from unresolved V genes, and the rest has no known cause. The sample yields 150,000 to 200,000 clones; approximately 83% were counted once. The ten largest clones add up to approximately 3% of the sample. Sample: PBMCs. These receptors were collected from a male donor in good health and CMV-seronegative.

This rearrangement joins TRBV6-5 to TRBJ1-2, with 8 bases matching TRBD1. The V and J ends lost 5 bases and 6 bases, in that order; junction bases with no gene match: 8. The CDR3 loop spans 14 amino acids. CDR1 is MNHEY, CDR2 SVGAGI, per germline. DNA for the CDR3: TGTGCCAGCAGTGAAGGGGACAGGAGGAATGGCTACACCTTC. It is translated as CASSEGDRRNGYTF.

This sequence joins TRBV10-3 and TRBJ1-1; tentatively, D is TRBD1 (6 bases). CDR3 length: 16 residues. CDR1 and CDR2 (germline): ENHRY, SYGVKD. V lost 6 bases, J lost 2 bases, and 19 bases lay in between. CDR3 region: CAISSFGRTDNTEAFF. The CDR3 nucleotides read TGTGCCATCAGCTCCTTTGGTCGGACAGACAACACTGAAGCTTTCTTT.

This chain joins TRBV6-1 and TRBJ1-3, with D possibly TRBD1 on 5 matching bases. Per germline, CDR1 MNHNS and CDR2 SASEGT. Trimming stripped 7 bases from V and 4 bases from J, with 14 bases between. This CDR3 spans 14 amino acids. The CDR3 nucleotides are TGTGCCAGCAAGGGGACGGGGGTAGGAAACACCATATATTTT. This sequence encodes CASKGTGVGNTIYF.

The CDR3 DNA reads TGTGCCAGCAGCTCGCGACTAGAAGAGACCCAGTACTTC. It specifies CASSSRLEETQYF. J is TRBJ2-5 and V is TRBV5-5; possible D gene TRBD2, 6 bases. The CDR3 extends over 13 amino acids. Germline CDR1 SGHKS, CDR2 YYEKEE (reference sequence). V was cut by 3 bases and J by 3 bases, with 9 bases left in between.

CDR3 protein: CASSLWGRNNSPLHF. The CDR3 DNA reads as TGCGCCAGCAGCTTATGGGGGAGGAATAATTCACCCCTCCACTTT. The chain couples TRBV5-1 to TRBJ1-6, with D possibly being TRBD1 (5 bases). The length of the CDR3 is 15 residues. The V gene's germline CDR1 is SGHRS and CDR2 YFSETQ. V gave up 2 bases and J gave up 5 bases, with 11 bases separating them.

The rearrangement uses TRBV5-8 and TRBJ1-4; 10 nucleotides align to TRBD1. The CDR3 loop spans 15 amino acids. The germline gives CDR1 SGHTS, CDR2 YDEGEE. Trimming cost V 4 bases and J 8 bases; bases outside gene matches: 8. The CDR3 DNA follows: TGTGCCAGCAGCCCTGGGACAGGGGCAAAAGAAAAACTGTTTTTT. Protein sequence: CASSPGTGAKEKLFF.

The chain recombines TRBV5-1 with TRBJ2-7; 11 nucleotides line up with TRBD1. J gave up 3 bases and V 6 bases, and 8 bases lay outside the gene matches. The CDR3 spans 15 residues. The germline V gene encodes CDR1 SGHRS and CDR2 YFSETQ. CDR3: CASKEWTGGFYEQYF. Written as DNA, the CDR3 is TGCGCCAGCAAGGAATGGACAGGGGGCTTCTACGAGCAGTACTTC.

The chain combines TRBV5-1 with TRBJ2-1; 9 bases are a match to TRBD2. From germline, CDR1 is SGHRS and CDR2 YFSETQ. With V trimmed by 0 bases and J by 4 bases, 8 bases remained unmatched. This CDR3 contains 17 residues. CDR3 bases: TGCGCCAGCAGCTTGGCGCGGGAGGGCCGTTTGTACAATGAGCAGTTCTTC. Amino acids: CASSLAREGRLYNEQFF.

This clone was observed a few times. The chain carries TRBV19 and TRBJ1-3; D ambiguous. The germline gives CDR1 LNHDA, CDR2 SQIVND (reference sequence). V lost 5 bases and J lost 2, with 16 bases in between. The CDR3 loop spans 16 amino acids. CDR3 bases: TGTGCCAGTAGTTCGGGGTCTCGGGCTCCTGGAAACACCATATATTTT. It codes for CASSSGSRAPGNTIYF.

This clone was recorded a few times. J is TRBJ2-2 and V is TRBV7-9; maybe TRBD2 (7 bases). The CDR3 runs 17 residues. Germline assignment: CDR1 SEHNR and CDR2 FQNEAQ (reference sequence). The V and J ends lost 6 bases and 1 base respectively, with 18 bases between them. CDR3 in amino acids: CASRRGGPILNTGELFF. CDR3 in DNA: TGTGCCAGCAGGAGGGGGGGGCCTATCTTGAACACCGGGGAGCTGTTTTTT.

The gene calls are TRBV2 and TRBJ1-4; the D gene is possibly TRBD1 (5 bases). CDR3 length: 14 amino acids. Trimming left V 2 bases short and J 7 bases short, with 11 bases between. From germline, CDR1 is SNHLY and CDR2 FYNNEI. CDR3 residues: CASSESRVIEKLFF. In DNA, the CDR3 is TGTGCCAGCAGTGAAAGCAGGGTGATTGAAAAACTGTTTTTT.

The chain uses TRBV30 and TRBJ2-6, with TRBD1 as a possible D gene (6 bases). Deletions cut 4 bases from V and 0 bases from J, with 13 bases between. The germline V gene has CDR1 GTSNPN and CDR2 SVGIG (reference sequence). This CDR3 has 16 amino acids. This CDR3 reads CAWNTRGSSGANVLTF. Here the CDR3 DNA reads TGTGCCTGGAACACCAGGGGAAGCTCTGGGGCCAACGTCCTGACTTTC.

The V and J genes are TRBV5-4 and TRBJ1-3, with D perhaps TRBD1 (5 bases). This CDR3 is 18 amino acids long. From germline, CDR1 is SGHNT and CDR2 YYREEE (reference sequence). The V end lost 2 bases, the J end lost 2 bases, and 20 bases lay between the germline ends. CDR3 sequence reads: CASSFRRGASGAGNTIYF. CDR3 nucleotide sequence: TGTGCCAGCAGCTTCCGTCGGGGCGCGTCGGGGGCTGGAAACACCATATATTTT.

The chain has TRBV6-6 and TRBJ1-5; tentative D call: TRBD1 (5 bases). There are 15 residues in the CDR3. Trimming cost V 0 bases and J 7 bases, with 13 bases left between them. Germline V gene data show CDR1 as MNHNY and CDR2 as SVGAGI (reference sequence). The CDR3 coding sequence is TGTGCCAGCAGTTACTCGGAGGGGCGCGGGCAGCCCCAGCATTTT. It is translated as CASSYSEGRGQPQHF.

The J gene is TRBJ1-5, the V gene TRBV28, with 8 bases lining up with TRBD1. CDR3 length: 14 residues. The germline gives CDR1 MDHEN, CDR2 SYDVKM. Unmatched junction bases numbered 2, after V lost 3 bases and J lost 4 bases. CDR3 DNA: TGTGCCAGCAGTTTGAGACAGGGGAATCAGCCCCAGCATTTT. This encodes CASSLRQGNQPQHF.

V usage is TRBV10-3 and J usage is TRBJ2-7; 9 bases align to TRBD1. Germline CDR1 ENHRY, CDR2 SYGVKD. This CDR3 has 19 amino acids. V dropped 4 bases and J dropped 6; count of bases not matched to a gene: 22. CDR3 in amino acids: CAISGTGVVLELGGSEQYF. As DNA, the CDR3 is TGTGCCATCAGTGGGACAGGGGTCGTGTTGGAGTTGGGGGGAAGCGAGCAGTACTTC.

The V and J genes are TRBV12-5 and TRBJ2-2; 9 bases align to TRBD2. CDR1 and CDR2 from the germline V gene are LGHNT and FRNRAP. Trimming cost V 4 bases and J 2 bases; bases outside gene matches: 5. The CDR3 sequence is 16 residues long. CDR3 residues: CASGSWTSANTGELFF. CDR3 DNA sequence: TGTGCTAGTGGTTCCTGGACTAGCGCAAACACCGGGGAGCTGTTTTTT.

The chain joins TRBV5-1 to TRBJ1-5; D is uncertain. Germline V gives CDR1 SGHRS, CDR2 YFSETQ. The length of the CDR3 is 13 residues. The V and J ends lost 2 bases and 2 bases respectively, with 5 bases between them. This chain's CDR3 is CASSFEGNQPQHF. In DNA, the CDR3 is TGCGCCAGCAGCTTCGAGGGCAATCAGCCCCAGCATTTT. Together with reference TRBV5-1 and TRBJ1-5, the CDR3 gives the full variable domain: KAGVTQTPRYLIKTRGQQVTLSCSPISGHRSVSWYQQTPGQGLQFLFEYFSETQRNKGNFPGRFSGRQFSNSRSEMNVSTLELGDSALYLCASSFEGNQPQHFGDGTRLSIL.

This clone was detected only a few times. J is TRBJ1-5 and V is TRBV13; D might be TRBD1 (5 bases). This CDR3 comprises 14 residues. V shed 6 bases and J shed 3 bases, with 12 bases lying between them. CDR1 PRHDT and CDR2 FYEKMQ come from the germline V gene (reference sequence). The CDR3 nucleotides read TGTGCCAGCAGTGGTCGCAGGGTCAATCAGCCCCAGCATTTT. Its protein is CASSGRRVNQPQHF.

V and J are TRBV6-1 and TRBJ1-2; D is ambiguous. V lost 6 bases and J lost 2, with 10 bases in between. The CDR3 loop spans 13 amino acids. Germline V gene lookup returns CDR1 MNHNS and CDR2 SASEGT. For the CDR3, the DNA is TGTGCCAGCAGCTTAATCTTAAACTATGGCTACACCTTC. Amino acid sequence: CASSLILNYGYTF.

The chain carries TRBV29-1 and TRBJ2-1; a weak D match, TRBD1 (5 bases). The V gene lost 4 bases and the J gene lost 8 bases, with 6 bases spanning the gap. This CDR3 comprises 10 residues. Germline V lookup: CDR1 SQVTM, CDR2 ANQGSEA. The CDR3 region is CSVGGYEQFF. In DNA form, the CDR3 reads TGCAGCGTTGGGGGCTATGAGCAGTTCTTC.

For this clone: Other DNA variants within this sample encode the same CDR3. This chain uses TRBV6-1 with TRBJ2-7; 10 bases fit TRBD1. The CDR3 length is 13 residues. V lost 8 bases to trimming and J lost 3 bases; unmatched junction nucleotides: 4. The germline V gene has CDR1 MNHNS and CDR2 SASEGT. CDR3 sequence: CASRGQGRYEQYF. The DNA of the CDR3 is TGTGCCAGCCGGGGACAGGGGCGCTACGAGCAGTACTTC.

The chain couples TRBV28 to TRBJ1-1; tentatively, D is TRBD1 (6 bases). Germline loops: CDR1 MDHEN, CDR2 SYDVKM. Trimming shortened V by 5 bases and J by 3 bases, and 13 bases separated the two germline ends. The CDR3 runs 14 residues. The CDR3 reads CASSLGARDTEAFF. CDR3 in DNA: TGTGCCAGCAGTCTGGGGGCTCGGGACACTGAAGCTTTCTTT.

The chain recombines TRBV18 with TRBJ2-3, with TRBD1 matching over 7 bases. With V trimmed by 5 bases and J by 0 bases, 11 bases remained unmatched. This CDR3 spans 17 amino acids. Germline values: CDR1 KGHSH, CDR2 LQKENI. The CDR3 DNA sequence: TGTGCCAGCTCATTACAGGGGTCGTTGTCTAGCACAGATACGCAGTATTTT. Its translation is CASSLQGSLSSTDTQYF.

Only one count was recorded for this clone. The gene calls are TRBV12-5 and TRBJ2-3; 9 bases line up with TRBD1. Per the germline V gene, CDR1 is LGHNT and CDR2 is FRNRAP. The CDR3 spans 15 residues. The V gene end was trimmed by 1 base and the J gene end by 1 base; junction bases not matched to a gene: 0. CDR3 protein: CASGLGQGGTDTQYF. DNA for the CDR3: TGTGCTAGTGGTTTGGGACAGGGGGGCACAGATACGCAGTATTTT.